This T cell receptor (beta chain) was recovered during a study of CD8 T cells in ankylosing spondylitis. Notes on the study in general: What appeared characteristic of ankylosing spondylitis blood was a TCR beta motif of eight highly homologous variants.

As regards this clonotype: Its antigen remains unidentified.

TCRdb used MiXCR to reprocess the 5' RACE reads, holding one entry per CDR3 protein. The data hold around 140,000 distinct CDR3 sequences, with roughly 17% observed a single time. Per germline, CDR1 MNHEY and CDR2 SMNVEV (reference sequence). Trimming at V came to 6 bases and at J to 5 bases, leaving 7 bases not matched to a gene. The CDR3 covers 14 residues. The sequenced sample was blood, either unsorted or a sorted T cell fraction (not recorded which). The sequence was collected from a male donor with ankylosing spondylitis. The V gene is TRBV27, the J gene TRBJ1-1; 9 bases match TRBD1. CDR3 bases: TGTGCCAGCAGCCACAGGGGGCTTTATACTGAAGCTTTCTTT. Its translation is CASSHRGLYTEAFF.